This T cell receptor beta chain appears in the sequencing data of a study of blood T cell repertoires in COVID-19. About the study: Some COVID-19 samples were acute and others convalescent; all came from the United States, Italy and Spain.

Trimming shortened V by 5 bases and J by 1 base, and 8 bases separated the two germline ends. The germline V gene has CDR1 SGHVS and CDR2 FQNEAQ. The CDR3 contains 13 residues. Using immunoSEQ multiplex PCR, the repertoire was profiled, and TCRdb retains in-frame clones only, with some absent. Of some 41,000 clones in the sample, about four fifths were seen once. The TCR originated in an elderly woman with active or convalescent COVID-19. Sequencing was done on a sample of peripheral blood. The chain employs TRBV7-8 and TRBJ1-1, with TRBD1 as a possible D gene (6 bases). CDR3 nucleotides: TGTGCCAGCAGCGGGACACCGAACACTGAAGCTTTCTTT. This codes for CASSGTPNTEAFF.